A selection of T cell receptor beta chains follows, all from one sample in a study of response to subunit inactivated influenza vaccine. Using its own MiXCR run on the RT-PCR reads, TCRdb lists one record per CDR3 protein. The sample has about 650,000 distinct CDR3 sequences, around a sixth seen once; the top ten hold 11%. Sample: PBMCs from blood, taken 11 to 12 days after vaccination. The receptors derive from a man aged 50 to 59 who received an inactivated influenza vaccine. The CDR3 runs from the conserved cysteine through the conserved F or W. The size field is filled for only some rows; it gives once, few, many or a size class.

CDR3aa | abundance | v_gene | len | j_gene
CATSDLTGGTETQYF | many | TRBV24-1 | 15 | TRBJ2-5
CASSHRRNNEQFF | . | TRBV4-1 | 13 | TRBJ2-1
CATDRNYGYTF | . | TRBV2 | 11 | TRBJ1-2
CASSYGTGGETQYF | . | TRBV7-9 | 14 | TRBJ2-5
CASSSGTSPFNEQFF | . | TRBV5-1 | 15 | TRBJ2-1
CATSRGQINTGELFF | . | TRBV15 | 15 | TRBJ2-2
CSAGTSVHEQYF | few | TRBV29-1 | 12 | TRBJ2-7
CASRDTGTVGANVLTF | . | TRBV6-1 | 16 | TRBJ2-6
CASRSGGSNNEQFF | . | TRBV6-1 | 14 | TRBJ2-1
CASSYKGLNNYGYTF | . | TRBV7-2 | 15 | TRBJ1-2
CASSFQMDPYNEQFF | . | TRBV7-6 | 15 | TRBJ2-1
CASSFPQGEWVMYEQFF | many | TRBV7-9 | 17 | TRBJ2-1
CASSLVMTGDNEQYF | few | TRBV13 | 15 | TRBJ2-7
CSVLGASGELFF | few | TRBV29-1 | 12 | TRBJ2-2
CASPRQEVAKNIQYF | . | TRBV28 | 15 | TRBJ2-4
CASSFLGDPTYEQYF | . | TRBV5-1 | 15 | TRBJ2-7
CSGYGGRNEQFF | few | TRBV29-1 | 12 | TRBJ2-1
CASRAFGTQETQYF | few | TRBV28 | 14 | TRBJ2-5
CATSRETGGHTQYF | . | TRBV15 | 14 | TRBJ2-3
CASSQDHPNTEAFF | . | TRBV4-1 | 14 | TRBJ1-1
CSARDRRWIRTEAFF | . | TRBV20-1 | 15 | TRBJ1-1
CSARDGYRARTEAFF | many | TRBV20-1 | 15 | TRBJ1-1
CATSDLRVGTGARNTGELFF | . | TRBV24-1 | 20 | TRBJ2-2
CAISMGLRETQYF | few | TRBV10-3 | 13 | TRBJ2-5
CSARPGDKSQETQYF | . | TRBV20-1 | 15 | TRBJ2-5
CASSLGIVGRAFDTQYF | few | TRBV7-3 | 17 | TRBJ2-3
CASSWDFHEQYF | . | TRBV7-2 | 12 | TRBJ2-7
CSAIPQGNSYEQYF | few | TRBV29-1 | 14 | TRBJ2-7
CASSPRQVMNTEAFF | . | TRBV5-8 | 15 | TRBJ1-1
CASSRYYEQFF | few | TRBV7-9 | 11 | TRBJ2-1
CASGPGTSGNQPQHF | . | TRBV19 | 15 | TRBJ1-5
CASTSRPGGEQYF | . | TRBV12-3/TRBV12-4 | 13 | TRBJ2-7
CASSLGQGVSYEQYF | many | TRBV7-8 | 15 | TRBJ2-7
CASSSSASNYGYTF | . | TRBV5-1 | 14 | TRBJ1-2
CSAPNPDRGLYEQYF | . | TRBV20-1 | 15 | TRBJ2-7
CASKAGSAEQFF | . | TRBV7-2 | 12 | TRBJ2-1
CAYASGANTGELFF | few | TRBV12-3/TRBV12-4 | 14 | TRBJ2-2
CASSSTSLSNEQFF | . | TRBV9 | 14 | TRBJ2-1
CSARDMTSQETQYF | few | TRBV20-1 | 14 | TRBJ2-5
CASSPEGLAETQYF | . | TRBV4-1 | 14 | TRBJ2-5
CASSLVGLAGSTDTQYF | . | TRBV11-2 | 17 | TRBJ2-3
CASRGETQYF | many | TRBV11-1 | 10 | TRBJ2-5
CASARGVSYNEQFF | . | TRBV6-2/TRBV6-3 | 14 | TRBJ2-1
CASSSSSRGSPLHF | . | TRBV7-9 | 14 | TRBJ1-6
CASSAPSGEQYF | . | TRBV25-1 | 12 | TRBJ2-7
CSALQGRSSYEQYF | many | TRBV20-1 | 14 | TRBJ2-7
CSVSPGLEVGEQFF | many | TRBV29-1 | 14 | TRBJ2-1
CASSNEAKLFF | . | TRBV6-6 | 11 | TRBJ1-4
CASSLVGGRDSYEQYF | many | TRBV11-2 | 16 | TRBJ2-7
CASNPPPVDTQYF | . | TRBV7-9 | 13 | TRBJ2-3
CASSLNTAWYGYTF | . | TRBV7-9 | 14 | TRBJ1-2
CASSSGDRTYEQYF | . | TRBV7-2 | 14 | TRBJ2-7
CAISRSGSSYEQYF | . | TRBV10-3 | 14 | TRBJ2-7
CASSFQNEAFF | once | TRBV5-6 | 11 | TRBJ1-1
CASSRQGSALTDTQYF | few | TRBV6-2/TRBV6-3 | 16 | TRBJ2-3
CASSSSGTALPEKLFF | few | TRBV12-3/TRBV12-4 | 16 | TRBJ1-4
CASSPTSGRVSSYEQYF | . | TRBV27 | 17 | TRBJ2-7